These 11 T cell receptor beta chains were sequenced from one sample in a study of T cells in localized non-small cell lung cancer. TCRdb's table, derived via immunoSEQ multiplex PCR, lists solely in-frame clones and lacks some. The sample gives more than 2,500 clones, about 25% of which show up once; approximately 9% is in the top ten. The sequencing used lung tumor tissue, collected before any cancer treatment. All receptors derive from a male donor aged 60 or over with stage III lung adenocarcinoma.

This chain links TRBV18 with TRBJ2-3; D is possibly TRBD1 or TRBD2 (6 bases each). The CDR3 is 16 residues long. Deletions cut 0 bases from V and 3 bases from J, with 13 bases between. Germline values: CDR1 KGHSH, CDR2 LQKENI. The CDR3 sequence is CASSPPGGAGTDTQYF. The CDR3 coding sequence is TGTGCCAGCTCACCACCCGGGGGCGCGGGGACAGATACGCAGTATTTT.

This clone was counted between two and nine times. CDR3 sequence (DNA): TGTGCCAGCAGCTTGGGGACCGGGAAGAACACCGGGGAGCTGTTTTTT. Amino acid sequence: CASSLGTGKNTGELFF. The chain employs TRBV11-3 and TRBJ2-2, with D possibly being TRBD1 or TRBD2 (5 bases each). The V end was cut by 3 bases, the J end by 1 base, with 12 bases between. From germline, CDR1 is SGHNT and CDR2 YENEEA. The CDR3 is 16 residues long. The full variable domain, completed using reference TRBV11-3 and TRBJ2-2, is EAGVVQSPRYKIIEKKQPVAFWCNPISGHNTLYWYLQNLGQGPELLIRYENEEAVDDSQLPKDRFSAERLKGVDSTLKIQPAELGDSAVYLCASSLGTGKNTGELFFGEGSRLTVL.

This clone was observed once. The rearrangement uses TRBV30 and TRBJ2-5; maybe TRBD1 (6 bases). CDR3 length equals 12 residues. Trimming took 3 bases from V and 2 from J, leaving 7 bases between them. In germline, CDR1 is GTSNPN, CDR2 SVGIG (reference sequence). The CDR3 sequence: CAWRQGQETQYF. In nucleotides, the CDR3 is TGTGCCTGGAGACAGGGACAAGAGACCCAGTACTTC.

By share, this clone ranks as medium-sized (0.01 to 0.1%). The V and J genes are TRBV6-8 and TRBJ2-5; D might be TRBD2 (6 bases). V lost 7 bases and J lost 5, with 23 bases in between. The germline V gene has CDR1 MNHGY and CDR2 SAAAGT. The CDR3 has 16 residues. CDR3 DNA sequence: TGTGCCAGCACTGAAATTTACGGGGGATCAGACGAGACCCAGTACTTC. It is translated as CASTEIYGGSDETQYF.

This clone showed up many times. CDR3 sequence: CASSLATGTGELFF. The CDR3 region has the DNA TGTGCCAGCAGCTTGGCGACGGGGACCGGGGAGCTGTTTTTT. The chain joins TRBV11-3 to TRBJ2-2; maybe TRBD2 (5 bases). The length of the CDR3 is 14 residues. Germline assignment: CDR1 SGHNT and CDR2 YENEEA. V dropped 3 bases and J dropped 5 bases, with 10 bases sitting between them. Based on the CDR3 plus reference TRBV11-3 and TRBJ2-2, the full variable domain is EAGVVQSPRYKIIEKKQPVAFWCNPISGHNTLYWYLQNLGQGPELLIRYENEEAVDDSQLPKDRFSAERLKGVDSTLKIQPAELGDSAVYLCASSLATGTGELFFGEGSRLTVL.

The V and J genes are TRBV4-1 and TRBJ2-7; TRBD1 matches at 9 bases. This CDR3 is 19 amino acids long. CDR1 and CDR2 from the germline V gene are MGHRA and YSYEKL. Trimming cost V 0 bases and J 4 bases; bases outside gene matches: 16. In DNA, the CDR3 is TGCGCCAGCAGCCAAGATAGGATGGGGGGACAGGGTCCGCTGTACGAGCAGTACTTC. Translated: CASSQDRMGGQGPLYEQYF.

This clone was observed once. The V and J genes are TRBV5-1 and TRBJ1-2; 8 bases line up with TRBD1. V lost 4 bases and J lost 4; bases outside the gene matches: 9. Germline V CDR1 and CDR2: SGHRS, YFSETQ. The CDR3 runs to 15 residues. The CDR3, as DNA: TGCGCCAGCAGCATTCTGACCACAGGGGGCTATGGCTACACCTTC. This encodes CASSILTTGGYGYTF.

The chain is built from TRBV19 and TRBJ2-3, with 10 bases fitting TRBD2. Per the germline V gene, CDR1 is LNHDA and CDR2 is SQIVND (reference sequence). The V gene end was trimmed by 6 bases and the J gene end by 1 base; junction bases not matched to a gene: 4. CDR3 length: 15 amino acids. CDR3 sequence reads: CASRPGLAGTDTQYF. CDR3 sequence (DNA): TGTGCCAGTAGGCCCGGACTAGCGGGCACAGATACGCAGTATTTT.

This chain joins TRBV6-8 and TRBJ1-1; no reliable D call. CDR3 length: 14 amino acids. CDR1 MNHGY and CDR2 SAAAGT come from the germline V gene. Trimming cost V 10 bases and J 3 bases, with 18 bases left between them. Written as DNA, the CDR3 is TGTGCCATCAGCGCCGGAGGCCGTGACACTGAAGCTTTCTTT. Translation: CAISAGGRDTEAFF.

This clone has more than one count but fewer than ten. The CDR3 nucleotides read TGTGCCAGCAGCGAGGAAGGGGGGTTGGGTTATGGCTACACCTTC. This encodes CASSEEGGLGYGYTF. V and J are TRBV11-3 and TRBJ1-2; maybe TRBD1 (6 bases). Looked up from germline, CDR1 is SGHNT and CDR2 is YENEEA. CDR3 length: 15 residues. V was pared by 5 bases and J by 5 bases, with 18 bases between.

The V gene is TRBV12-5, the J gene TRBJ1-5, with D unresolved. Deletions cut 1 base from V and 4 bases from J, with 8 bases between. The length of the CDR3 is 14 residues. CDR1 LGHNT and CDR2 FRNRAP come from the germline V gene. CDR3: CASGLAQVNQPQHF. For the CDR3, the DNA is TGTGCTAGTGGTTTGGCCCAGGTTAATCAGCCCCAGCATTTT.